Following are 25 T cell receptor beta chains from one sample sequenced in a study of tissue T cells after allogeneic stem cell transplantation. Profiling relied on immunoSEQ multiplex PCR, and the TCRdb table lists in-frame clones only, not all of them. Altogether about 22,000 clones are present, roughly 72% being singletons, with the ten largest covering less than 0.8%. Input material: spleen. All receptors come from a female BALB/c mouse in good health. The strain is characterized by the MHC haplotype H2-d.

About this clone itself: Germline and genes here are mouse. The read comes to an end 1 residue before the CDR3 does, leaving the germline J gene to fill in the end. The chain joins TRBV29 to TRBJ1-5, with 10 bases lining up with TRBD1. J gave up 9 bases and V 6 bases, and 8 bases lay outside the gene matches. Per the germline V gene, CDR1 is MSHET and CDR2 is SYDVDS. CDR3 size: 14 residues. Partial CDR3 DNA: TGTGCTAGCAGACCGGGACAGGGGAGGTGGGCTCCGCTT. As protein: CASRPGQGRWAPL. The whole CDR3 protein is CASRPGQGRWAPLF.

A remark on this clone: Mouse germline and gene names are used. The read stops 1 residue short of the end of the CDR3; the missing end is completed from the germline J gene. J is TRBJ1-1 and V is TRBV14; tentatively, D is TRBD1 (6 bases). V was pared by 2 bases and J by 4 bases, with 12 bases between. CDR3 length equals 14 residues. Germline V lookup: CDR1 SGHDT, CDR2 FRDEAV. This chain's CDR3 is CASSLRVGATEVFF. Partial CDR3 DNA: TGTGCCAGCAGTTTACGGGTGGGGGCCACAGAAGTCTTC. The complete variable domain, with remaining parts taken from reference TRBV14 and TRBJ1-1, reads EAGVTQSPRYAVLQEGQAVSFWCDPISGHDTLYWYQQPRDQGPQLLVYFRDEAVIDNSQLPSDRFSAVRPKGTNSTLKIQSAKQGDTATYLCASSLRVGATEVFFGKGTRLTVV.

Comment on this clone: Germline and genes here are mouse. With the read ending 1 residue before the CDR3 end, the germline J gene is used to fill in that end. V gene TRBV4 combines with J gene TRBJ1-6; TRBD1 aligns across 7 bases. TRBJ1-6 is placed among ORFs of uncertain function. The V and J ends lost 6 bases and 10 bases, in that order; junction bases with no gene match: 6. The germline CDR1 and CDR2 sequences are LGHDT and YNNKQL (reference sequence). This CDR3 has 13 amino acids. The part of the CDR3 DNA that was read is TGTGCCAGCAGAAGACAGGGTGGATCGCCCCTCTAC. Protein product: CASRRQGGSPLY. The full CDR3 reads CASRRQGGSPLYF.

As concerns this clone: The gene names here belong to mouse. The CDR3 end lies 1 residue beyond the end of the read and is filled in from the germline J gene. The V gene is TRBV31, the J gene TRBJ1-5, with 7 bases matching TRBD1. There are 13 residues in the CDR3. Trimming removed 1 base from V and 3 bases from J; junction bases left unmatched: 0. From germline, CDR1 is GKSSPN and CDR2 SITVG. CDR3 bases read: TGTGCCTGGAGTCCAGGGGGCAACCAGGCTCCGCTT. Protein sequence: CAWSPGGNQAPL. The whole CDR3 sequence reads CAWSPGGNQAPLF.

Details on this clone: Gene names follow the mouse nomenclature. The CDR3 here is CASGETDTEVFF. The sequenced part of the CDR3 DNA is TGTGCCAGCGGGGAGACAGACACAGAAGTCTTC. The chain couples TRBV13-2 to TRBJ1-1; D might be TRBD1 (5 bases). The read finishes 1 residue shy of the CDR3 end, and the germline J gene is used to complete it. The germline CDR1 and CDR2 sequences are NNHNN and SYGAGS (reference sequence). The V and J ends lost 5 bases and 3 bases respectively, with 8 bases between them. The CDR3 consists of 12 residues.

A note on this clone: The gene names here belong to mouse. Sequencing ends 1 residue short of the CDR3 end; the germline J gene provides the rest. V usage is TRBV5 and J usage is TRBJ2-5; the D gene could be TRBD1 or TRBD2 (5 bases each). Germline V gene data show CDR1 as LGHNA and CDR2 as YNLKQL (reference sequence). This CDR3 is built from 13 residues. V was pared by 4 bases and J by 3 bases, with 8 bases between. CDR3 amino acids: CASSRDAQDTQYF. The sequenced part of the CDR3 DNA is TGTGCCAGCAGCCGGGACGCTCAAGACACCCAGTAC.

This clone has a handful of counts. The genes and germline here are from mouse. The sequence runs out 1 residue before the end of the CDR3; the remainder is reconstructed from the germline J gene. The V gene is TRBV19, the J gene TRBJ2-7, with 9 bases lining up with TRBD1. Germline CDR1 is FNHDT and CDR2 is SITEND (reference sequence). V shed 4 bases, J shed 3 bases, and the junction held 2 bases outside the gene matches. The CDR3 has 13 residues. CDR3 protein: CASSVTGGYEQYF. The CDR3 bases that were read are TGTGCCAGCAGTGTGACAGGGGGCTATGAACAGTAC.

This clone is a singleton in its sample. Gene names are mouse gene names. The missing CDR3 end, 1 residue past where the read stops, is filled in from the germline J gene. This sequence joins TRBV17 and TRBJ1-3; 7 bases agree with TRBD1. V was pared by 4 bases and J by 1 base, with 1 base of the junction left unmatched. Per the germline V gene, CDR1 is MNHDT and CDR2 is YYDKIL. The CDR3 sequence is 14 residues long. Partial CDR3 DNA: TGTGCTAGCAGTAACAGGGGATCTGGAAATACGCTCTAT. Translating gives CASSNRGSGNTLY. The whole CDR3 sequence is CASSNRGSGNTLYF.

A remark on this clone: Germline and genes here are mouse. The read ends 1 residue before the CDR3 terminus; that terminus is restored from the germline J gene. The chain recombines TRBV20 with TRBJ2-4; the D is unclear. The ends were cut back, 1 base at V and 4 bases at J, with 9 bases in the middle. CDR3 length: 13 residues. From germline, CDR1 is GFQATS and CDR2 STVNSAI. Partial CDR3 DNA: TGTGGTGCTAGGGCCGCCGGGGAAAACACCTTGTAC. It is translated as CGARAAGENTLY. The full CDR3 sequence reads CGARAAGENTLYF.

Of note for this clone: Mouse gene names and germline throughout. The read gets to within 1 residue of the CDR3 end, and the germline J gene fills in the rest. The gene calls are TRBV31 and TRBJ1-3; D call uncertain. V was trimmed by 5 bases and J by 0 bases, leaving 5 bases between them. Germline CDR1 and CDR2: GKSSPN and SITVG. This CDR3 contains 12 residues. CDR3 sequence: CAWDNSGNTLYF. Partial CDR3 DNA: TGTGCCTGGGACAATTCTGGAAATACGCTCTAT.

Note on this clone: The gene symbols are mouse symbols. The missing CDR3 end, 1 residue past where the read stops, is filled in from the germline J gene. The V gene is TRBV16, the J gene TRBJ2-5, with TRBD2 matching over 8 bases. V dropped 7 bases and J dropped 4; count of bases not matched to a gene: 7. CDR3 length: 14 amino acids. The germline gives CDR1 SGHSA, CDR2 FRNQAP. The CDR3 bases that were read are TGTGCAAGCATCCCGACTGGGGCGGAAGACACCCAGTAC. Translated: CASIPTGAEDTQY. The whole CDR3 protein reads CASIPTGAEDTQYF.

Points on this clone: Mouse names are used for the genes. From the germline J gene comes the end of the CDR3, since the read stops 1 residue before it. The chain recombines TRBV19 with TRBJ1-6; D is undetermined. TRBJ1-6 is an open reading frame, and its role is uncertain. Per germline, CDR1 FNHDT and CDR2 SITEND (reference sequence). Between the trimmed V and J ends, which lost 5 bases and 0 bases, there was a span of 6 bases. This CDR3 has 14 residues. The CDR3: CASRQNSYNSPLYF. CDR3 DNA, as far as it was read: TGTGCCAGCAGACAGAATTCCTATAATTCGCCCCTCTAC.

On this clone: These gene names are mouse names. From the germline J gene comes the end of the CDR3, since the read stops 1 residue before it. The chain employs TRBV13-2 and TRBJ1-2; maybe TRBD1 (6 bases). The CDR3 contains 15 residues. Germline V gives CDR1 NNHNN, CDR2 SYGAGS (reference sequence). V lost 0 bases to trimming and J lost 4 bases, with 13 bases between them. The CDR3 sequence is CASGDAGGGGSDYTF. The covered CDR3 bases are TGTGCCAGCGGTGATGCAGGTGGGGGCGGCTCCGACTACACC.

As regards this clone: Genes here carry mouse names. Read coverage stops 1 residue before the CDR3 terminus; the germline J gene supplies the remainder. The chain employs TRBV31 and TRBJ2-4; no definite D call. This CDR3 region has 13 residues. CDR1 and CDR2 from the germline V gene are GKSSPN and SITVG. Trimming stripped 0 bases from V and 0 bases from J, with 4 bases between. CDR3 DNA (partial): TGTGCCTGGAGTCTGGGTAGTCAAAACACCTTGTAC. It yields the protein CAWSLGSQNTLY. The full CDR3 is CAWSLGSQNTLYF. Filled out from reference TRBV31 and TRBJ2-4, the complete variable domain reads AQTIHQWPVAEIKAVGSPLSLGCTIKGKSSPNLYWYWQATGGTLQQLFYSITVGQVESVVQLNLSASRPKDDQFILSTEKLLLSHSGFYLCAWSLGSQNTLYFGAGTRLSVL.

In regard to this clone: The genes are named according to mouse. The read falls 1 residue short of the CDR3 end, and the missing part is taken from the germline J gene. The rearrangement links TRBV14 to TRBJ2-7, with 9 bases fitting TRBD2. This CDR3 is 14 amino acids long. CDR1 is SGHDT, CDR2 FRDEAV, per germline. Trimming cost V 2 bases and J 0 bases; bases outside gene matches: 0. The CDR3 bases that were read are TGTGCCAGCAGTTTACTGGGGGGCTCCTATGAACAGTAC. This encodes CASSLLGGSYEQY. The full CDR3 protein reads CASSLLGGSYEQYF.

About this clone: Gene and germline names: mouse. The CDR3 is cut off 1 residue early in the read; its end comes from the germline J gene. The chain combines TRBV29 with TRBJ1-1; D call uncertain. Trimming pared 0 bases from V and 3 bases from J, leaving 5 bases between. The germline V gene encodes CDR1 MSHET and CDR2 SYDVDS. CDR3 length equals 13 residues. CDR3 loop: CASSLSGDTEVFF. The part of the CDR3 DNA that was read is TGTGCTAGCAGTTTATCCGGGGACACAGAAGTCTTC.

This clone was detected a few times. Any gene name here is a mouse gene name. The read terminates 1 residue before the CDR3 end, so the remaining end is supplied by the germline J gene. The rearrangement links TRBV2 to TRBJ2-5; 9 bases align to TRBD2. CDR3 length: 15 amino acids. J lost 4 bases, V lost 1 base, and 3 bases had no gene match. The germline V gene has CDR1 LGHNA and CDR2 YSYQKL. This chain's CDR3 is CASSQGLGVKDTQYF. CDR3 bases read: TGTGCCAGCAGCCAAGGACTGGGGGTTAAAGACACCCAGTAC.

This clone was found once. The germline and genes are mouse ones. Read data end 1 residue before the CDR3 end; the end is taken from the germline J gene. The gene calls are TRBV2 and TRBJ2-5; 7 bases fit TRBD2. Germline CDR1 LGHNA, CDR2 YSYQKL. The CDR3 contains 14 residues. V was clipped by 4 bases and J by 0 bases; unmatched bases: 1. CDR3 DNA (partial): TGTGCCAGCAGCCTGGGGGGTAACCAAGACACCCAGTAC. This translates into CASSLGGNQDTQY. The full CDR3 protein is CASSLGGNQDTQYF.

A word on this clone: These gene names are mouse names. The read ends 1 residue shy of where the CDR3 ends; the end is completed using the germline J gene. The chain employs TRBV13-3 and TRBJ2-1; TRBD2 matches at 12 bases. The CDR3 is made up of 15 amino acids. CDR1 is NNHDY, CDR2 SYVADS, per germline. V dropped 0 bases and J dropped 9; count of bases not matched to a gene: 4. The covered CDR3 bases are TGTGCCAGCAGTGATGCCCCGGACTGGGGGGGTGAGCAGTTC. Protein sequence: CASSDAPDWGGEQF. The CDR3 in its entirety is CASSDAPDWGGEQFF.

Turning to this clone: Each gene name is a mouse one. The sequenced fragment ends 1 residue before the CDR3 boundary, so the rest is inferred from the germline J gene. The V call is TRBV1, the J call TRBJ1-3; unclear D gene. CDR1 and CDR2 from the germline V gene are NSQYPW and LRSPGD (reference sequence). Between the trimmed V and J ends, which lost 0 bases and 0 bases, there was a span of 3 bases. The CDR3 contains 14 residues. The part of the CDR3 DNA that was read is TGCACCTGCAGTGCAGAGGTTTCTGGAAATACGCTCTAT. Residues: CTCSAEVSGNTLY. The whole CDR3 sequence reads CTCSAEVSGNTLYF.

Notes on this clone: Germline and genes: mouse. Read coverage stops 1 residue before the CDR3 terminus; the germline J gene supplies the remainder. This chain links TRBV13-1 with TRBJ1-1; tentative D call: TRBD1 (6 bases). This CDR3 region has 13 residues. Germline assignment: CDR1 NSHNY and CDR2 SYGAGN. The V end lost 0 bases, the J end lost 4 bases, and 7 bases lay between the germline ends. The covered CDR3 bases are TGTGCCAGCAGTGATGACAGGGTCACAGAAGTCTTC. This encodes CASSDDRVTEVF. The whole CDR3 sequence reads CASSDDRVTEVFF.

In regard to this clone: The genes and germline here are from mouse. From the germline J gene comes the end of the CDR3, since the read stops 1 residue before it. This chain connects TRBV13-1 to TRBJ2-1; TRBD1 aligns across 9 bases. The CDR3 runs to 14 residues. The junction had 3 bases not matched to a gene; V was cut back by 5 bases and J by 3 bases. Per the germline V gene, CDR1 is NSHNY and CDR2 is SYGAGN. The CDR3 bases that were read are TGTGCCAGCAGACGACAGGGGGGCTATGCTGAGCAGTTC. This gives the protein CASRRQGGYAEQF. The complete CDR3 sequence is CASRRQGGYAEQFF.

Notes on this clone: The listed genes are named as in mouse. The read finishes 1 residue shy of the CDR3 end, and the germline J gene is used to complete it. The gene calls are TRBV5 and TRBJ2-7; no definite D call. CDR1 is LGHNA, CDR2 YNLKQL, per germline (reference sequence). The CDR3 loop spans 14 amino acids. The V end lost 0 bases, the J end lost 1 base, and 7 bases lay between the germline ends. CDR3 bases read: TGTGCCAGCAGCCAAGATAGCAGGTCCTATGAACAGTAC. Translating it yields CASSQDSRSYEQY. The CDR3 in full is CASSQDSRSYEQYF.

Points on this clone: Gene names and germline match the mouse. The read ends 1 residue early relative to the CDR3; the germline J gene fills the gap. The chain carries TRBV31 and TRBJ2-4; TRBD2 agrees at 12 bases. CDR3 length: 14 amino acids. J lost 6 bases, V lost 3 bases, and 4 bases had no gene match. Per the germline V gene, CDR1 is GKSSPN and CDR2 is SITVG. The CDR3 loop reads CAWRTGGAPNTLYF. The DNA read from the CDR3 is TGTGCCTGGAGGACTGGGGGGGCGCCGAACACCTTGTAC. The variable domain in full, completed from reference TRBV31 and TRBJ2-4, reads AQTIHQWPVAEIKAVGSPLSLGCTIKGKSSPNLYWYWQATGGTLQQLFYSITVGQVESVVQLNLSASRPKDDQFILSTEKLLLSHSGFYLCAWRTGGAPNTLYFGAGTRLSVL.

On this clone: Any gene name here is a mouse gene name. The read ends 1 residue shy of where the CDR3 ends; the end is completed using the germline J gene. This rearrangement joins TRBV2 to TRBJ1-4; 9 bases align to TRBD1. Germline V gives CDR1 LGHNA, CDR2 YSYQKL. The CDR3 contains 15 residues. The J segment lost 4 bases and the V segment lost 1 base, leaving 1 base of the junction unmatched. The CDR3 spells CASSQGQGGNERLFF. The DNA read from the CDR3 is TGTGCCAGCAGCCAAGGACAGGGGGGCAACGAAAGATTATTT.